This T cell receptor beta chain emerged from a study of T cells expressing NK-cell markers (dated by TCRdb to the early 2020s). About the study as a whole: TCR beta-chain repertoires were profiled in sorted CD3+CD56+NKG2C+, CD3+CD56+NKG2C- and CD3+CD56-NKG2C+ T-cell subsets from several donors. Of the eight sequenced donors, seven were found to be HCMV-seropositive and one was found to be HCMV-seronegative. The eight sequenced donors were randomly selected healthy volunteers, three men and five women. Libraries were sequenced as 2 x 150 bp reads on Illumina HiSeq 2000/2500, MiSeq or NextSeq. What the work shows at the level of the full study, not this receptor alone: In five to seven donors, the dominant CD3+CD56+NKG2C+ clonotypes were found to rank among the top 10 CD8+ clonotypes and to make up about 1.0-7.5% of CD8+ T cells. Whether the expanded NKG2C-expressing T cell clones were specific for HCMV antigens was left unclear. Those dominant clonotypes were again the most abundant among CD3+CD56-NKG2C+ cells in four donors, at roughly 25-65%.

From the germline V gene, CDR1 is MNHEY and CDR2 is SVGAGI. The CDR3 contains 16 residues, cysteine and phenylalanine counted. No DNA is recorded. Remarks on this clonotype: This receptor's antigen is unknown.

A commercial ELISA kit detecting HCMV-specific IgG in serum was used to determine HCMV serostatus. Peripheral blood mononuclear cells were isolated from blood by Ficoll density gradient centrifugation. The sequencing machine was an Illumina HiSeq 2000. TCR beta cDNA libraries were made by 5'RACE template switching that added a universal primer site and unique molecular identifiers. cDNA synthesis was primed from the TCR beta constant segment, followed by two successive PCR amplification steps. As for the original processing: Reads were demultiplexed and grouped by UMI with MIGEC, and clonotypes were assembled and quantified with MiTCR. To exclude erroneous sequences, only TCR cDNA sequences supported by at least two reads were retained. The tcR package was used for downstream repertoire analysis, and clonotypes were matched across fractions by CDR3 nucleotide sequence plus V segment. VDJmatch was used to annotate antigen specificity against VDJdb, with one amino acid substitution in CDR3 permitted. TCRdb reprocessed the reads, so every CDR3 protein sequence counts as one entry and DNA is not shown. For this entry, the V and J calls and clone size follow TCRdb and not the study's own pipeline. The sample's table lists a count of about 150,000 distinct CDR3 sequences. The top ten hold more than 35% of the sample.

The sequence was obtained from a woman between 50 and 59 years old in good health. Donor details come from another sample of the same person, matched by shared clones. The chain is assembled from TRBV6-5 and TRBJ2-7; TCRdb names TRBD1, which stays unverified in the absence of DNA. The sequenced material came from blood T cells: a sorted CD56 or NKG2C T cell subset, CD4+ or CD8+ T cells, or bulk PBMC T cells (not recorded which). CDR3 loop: CASSYRLGQAGGEQYF.